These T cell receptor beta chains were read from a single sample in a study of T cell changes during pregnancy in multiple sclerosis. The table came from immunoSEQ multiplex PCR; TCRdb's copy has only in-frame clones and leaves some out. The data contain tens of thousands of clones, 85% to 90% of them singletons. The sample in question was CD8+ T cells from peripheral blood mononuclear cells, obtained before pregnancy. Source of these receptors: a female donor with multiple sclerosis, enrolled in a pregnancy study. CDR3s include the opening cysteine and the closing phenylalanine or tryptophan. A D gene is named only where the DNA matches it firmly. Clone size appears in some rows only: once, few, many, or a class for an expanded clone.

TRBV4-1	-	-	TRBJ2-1	CASSQEEPGFGYNEQFF	TGCGCCAGCAGCCAAGAGGAGCCCGGGTTTGGGTACAATGAGCAGTTCTTC
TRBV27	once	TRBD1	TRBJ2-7	CASSKTGRRGYEQYF	TGTGCCAGCAGTAAGACAGGGAGAAGGGGCTACGAGCAGTACTTC
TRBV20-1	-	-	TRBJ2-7	CSAQSPYEQYF	TGCAGTGCTCAATCCCCCTACGAGCAGTACTTC
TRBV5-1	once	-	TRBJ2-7	CASSFSTALDEQYF	TGCGCCAGCAGCTTTAGTACGGCCCTAGACGAGCAGTACTTC
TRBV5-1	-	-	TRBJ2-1	CASLGLSPFGQFF	TGCGCCAGCCTCGGACTGTCCCCTTTCGGGCAGTTCTTC
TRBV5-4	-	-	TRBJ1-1	CASSLRRGYMNTEAFF	TGTGCCAGCAGCTTGAGGAGGGGTTATATGAACACTGAAGCTTTCTTT
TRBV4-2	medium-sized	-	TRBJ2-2	CASSQGLDTGELFF	TGTGCCAGCAGCCAAGGCCTAGACACCGGGGAGCTGTTTTTT
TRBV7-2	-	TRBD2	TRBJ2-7	CASSLVGLGSEQYF	TGTGCCAGCAGCTTAGTGGGACTAGGTTCCGAGCAGTACTTC
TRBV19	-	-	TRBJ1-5	CASTKGGGAQPQHF	TGTGCCAGTACCAAAGGGGGAGGGGCTCAGCCCCAGCATTTT
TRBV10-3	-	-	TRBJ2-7	CAISDGGSVYEQYF	TGTGCCATCAGTGATGGGGGGAGCGTCTACGAGCAGTACTTC
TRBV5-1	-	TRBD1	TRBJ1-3	CASRRTGFRNTIYF	TGCGCCAGCAGGAGGACAGGGTTCCGTAACACCATATATTTT
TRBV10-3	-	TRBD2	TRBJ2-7	CAISDLAGPYEQYF	TGTGCCATCAGTGACCTAGCGGGACCCTACGAGCAGTACTTC
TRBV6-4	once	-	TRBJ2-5	CASRPGKETQYF	TGTGCCAGCAGGCCCGGGAAAGAGACCCAGTACTTC
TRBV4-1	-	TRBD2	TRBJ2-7	CASSPGGGGIGSYDEQYF	TGCGCCAGCAGCCCCGGGGGGGGAGGGATAGGATCCTACGACGAGCAGTACTTC
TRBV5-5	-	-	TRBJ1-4	CASSLQKPGGRATNEKLFF	TGTGCCAGCAGCTTACAGAAACCGGGGGGGAGAGCAACTAATGAAAAACTGTTTTTT
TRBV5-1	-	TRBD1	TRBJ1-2	CASSSGTDAYGYTF	TGCGCCAGCAGCTCCGGGACAGACGCCTATGGCTACACCTTC
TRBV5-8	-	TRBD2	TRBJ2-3	CASSLVEREVTDTQYF	TGTGCCAGCAGCTTGGTGGAGCGGGAGGTCACAGATACGCAGTATTTT
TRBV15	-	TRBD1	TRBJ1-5	CATSRARGQGNNQPQHF	TGTGCCACCAGCAGAGCCCGCGGACAGGGGAATAATCAGCCCCAGCATTTT
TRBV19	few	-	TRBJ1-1	CASSRGASTEAFF	TGTGCCAGTAGTCGGGGGGCCAGCACTGAAGCTTTCTTT
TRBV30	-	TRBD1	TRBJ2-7	CAWKGDSSYEQYF	TGTGCCTGGAAGGGGGACAGCTCCTACGAGCAGTACTTC
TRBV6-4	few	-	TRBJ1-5	CASSDSPGGNQPQHF	TGTGCCAGCAGTGACTCCCCAGGGGGCAATCAGCCCCAGCATTTT
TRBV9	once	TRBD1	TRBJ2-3	CASSVEDRAGDTQYF	TGTGCCAGCAGCGTAGAAGACAGGGCCGGAGATACGCAGTATTTT